This T cell receptor (beta chain) is drawn from a study of monozygotic twins with cystic fibrosis (dated by TCRdb to about 2021). Context from the whole study: Barcoded libraries were made from 3 to 3.5 micrograms of fragmented DNA using around 15 PCR cycles. To assess genetic influence on V and J gene usage, the study compared TCR beta repertoires within and across 16 monozygotic twin pairs with cystic fibrosis. Made up mostly of children and adolescents, the cohort included ten female and six male twin pairs ranging in age from roughly 2.0 to 40 years, with a median of roughly 9 years. On the day blood was drawn, the twins' weight-for-height and FEVPerc (FEV1 disease centile) were ranked against those of the 1,000 or so cohort participants. Data for three of the twin pairs had been reported earlier in a different context.

The germline V gene (reference sequence) provides CDR1 MNHNY and CDR2 SVGAGI. V is cut by 0 bases and J by 6 bases, and the space between the germline ends is 13 bases. From its cysteine to its phenylalanine, the CDR3 spans 15 amino acids. Solely the CDR3 DNA is kept, with 45 bases framed from the first base. The study at large found these results: V gene usage was most similar to the co-twin for 13 of 16 pairs, and J usage for 8 of 16 pairs, suggesting genetic constraints. The cohort was small, and no association was found between shared CDR3 numbers and age, concordance or disease severity. Simpson clonality was generally low (median roughly 0.0088), which suggests a naive-dominated repertoire, and clonality was higher in the most severely affected patients. Nucleotide-identical clonotype sharing was significantly higher within monozygotic CF twin pairs than between unrelated CF individuals (P = 0.000026, Mann-Whitney).

Following the manufacturer's instructions, TCR beta CDR3 regions were amplified by multiplex PCR with the immunoSEQ immune profiling system. An Illumina NextSeq system was used for sequencing. In the authors' own workflow: The immunoSEQ Analyzer platform handled processing of the sequence data, and clonality was calculated by taking the square root of Simpson's index of productive rearrangements. Similarity in V and J usage was quantified by Jensen-Shannon distance, and CDR3 generation probabilities were calculated with OLGA. Shared CDR3 sequences were searched against the immuneACCESS database (August 2020) and VDJdb (December 2020). TCRdb mirrors the immuneACCESS table, restricted to in-frame sequences. Some clones are absent from its copies; in checked studies, under half trace to an unresolved V gene, and the reason for the others is unknown. The V and J calls and the clone size are those of that table, but D and trimming were determined from the DNA. Within this sample are approximately 20,000 clones, with 91% of them counted one time only. In total, the top ten clones hold around 1.6% of the sample.

The twin pairs came from the European Cystic Fibrosis Twin and Sibling Study Cohort, a cohort that recruited patients from over a hundred CF clinics across 14 European countries. Zygosity and CFTR genotype were confirmed in-house, and zygosity was tested by multiplex PCR of nine short tandem repeat loci. Peripheral blood was sampled from each twin, with clinical parameters recorded on the day of blood sampling. Genomic DNA was isolated from peripheral blood cells with phenol/chloroform and kept in TE buffer at 4 degrees C. With regard to this clone: The clone's antigen remains unknown. No base quality values were provided; no much bigger clone lies one nucleotide off.

The sample consisted of blood. The origin of this receptor is a girl aged 2-10 years with cystic fibrosis. Here the chain combines TRBV6-6 and TRBJ2-3; the D gene is unclear. The CDR3 protein is CASSYSAAGRDTQYF. Here is the DNA: TGTGCCAGCAGTTACTCGGCAGCTGGTAGGGATACGCAGTATTTT.